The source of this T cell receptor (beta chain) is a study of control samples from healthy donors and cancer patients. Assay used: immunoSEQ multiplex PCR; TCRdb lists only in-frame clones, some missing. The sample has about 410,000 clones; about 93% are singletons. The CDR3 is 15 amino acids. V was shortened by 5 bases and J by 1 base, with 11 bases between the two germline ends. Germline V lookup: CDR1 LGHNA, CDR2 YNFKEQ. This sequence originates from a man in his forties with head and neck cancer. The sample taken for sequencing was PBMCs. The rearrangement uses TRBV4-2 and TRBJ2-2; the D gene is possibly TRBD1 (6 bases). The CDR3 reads CASSDRDKNTGELFF. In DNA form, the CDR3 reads TGTGCCAGCAGCGACCGGGACAAGAACACCGGGGAGCTGTTTTTT.